The 19 T cell receptor beta chains below were found in one sample sequenced in a study of long-term antiretroviral therapy in people with HIV. Sequencing relied on immunoSEQ assay v3.0, run at survey level. The repertoire was sequenced with immunoSEQ multiplex PCR; TCRdb's copy has only in-frame clones and lacks some. This table holds some 22,000 clones, around 86% found once. Sequencing was performed on unsorted PBMCs, taken 0.4 years after starting antiretroviral therapy. All receptors come from a man over 45 with HIV.

The gene calls are TRBV30 and TRBJ2-5; 7 positions agree with TRBD1. The J call is doubtful: the DNA matches TRBJ2-7 better. CDR1 is GTSNPN and CDR2 is SVGIG in the germline V gene (reference sequence). The CDR3 is 14 residues long. The CDR3 sequence is CAWTSTDRDYEQYF. CDR3 in DNA: TGTGCCTGGACTTCCACTGACAGGGACTACGAGCAGTACTTC.

This sequence joins TRBV7-3 and TRBJ2-1; TRBD2 matches at 8 bases. CDR1 and CDR2 from the germline V gene are SGHTA and FQGTGA. This CDR3 has 14 amino acids. V lost 7 bases to trimming and J lost 7 bases; unmatched junction nucleotides: 9. CDR3 sequence: CASTPGGRSNEQFF. CDR3 DNA sequence: TGTGCCAGCACTCCGGGGGGGCGTTCGAATGAGCAGTTCTTC.

A remark on this clone: This sample also contains other DNA sequences that code for the same CDR3. The chain recombines TRBV6-5 with TRBJ1-2; 7 bases agree with TRBD1. The CDR3 extends over 15 amino acids. Germline loops: CDR1 MNHEY, CDR2 SVGAGI. Trimming took 0 bases from V and 3 from J; bases not matched to a gene: 4. The CDR3 DNA follows: TGTGCCAGCAGTTACTCGACAGGGCTTTACTATGGCTACACCTTC. Its protein is CASSYSTGLYYGYTF.

The V and J genes are TRBV5-4 and TRBJ1-1; D is possibly TRBD1 (5 bases). V lost 4 bases and J 5 bases, leaving 15 bases between the germline ends. Germline V CDR1 and CDR2: SGHNT, YYREEE (reference sequence). The CDR3 runs 14 residues. This chain's CDR3 is CASSQRTSKTEAFF. The CDR3 coding sequence is TGTGCCAGCAGCCAGAGGACATCGAAAACTGAAGCTTTCTTT. Filled out from reference TRBV5-4 and TRBJ1-1, the complete variable domain reads ETGVTQSPTHLIKTRGQQVTLRCSSQSGHNTVSWYQQALGQGPQFIFQYYREEENGRGNFPPRFSGLQFPNYSSELNVNALELDDSALYLCASSQRTSKTEAFFGQGTRLTVV.

The CDR3 here is CASSDRDRGLNTEAFF. The CDR3 nucleotides are TGTGCCAGCAGTGACCGAGACAGGGGGCTGAACACTGAAGCTTTCTTT. The J gene is TRBJ1-1, the V gene TRBV4-2; 10 bases are a match to TRBD1. Germline CDR1 is LGHNA and CDR2 is YNFKEQ. CDR3 length: 16 amino acids. The V and J ends lost 6 bases and 0 bases, in that order; junction bases with no gene match: 7.

The chain recombines TRBV2 with TRBJ1-5, with D unclear. The CDR3 sequence is 14 residues long. Per the germline V gene, CDR1 is SNHLY and CDR2 is FYNNEI. Trimming removed 3 bases at V and 6 bases at J, with 12 bases between. In nucleotides, the CDR3 is TGTGCCAGCAGTGAGGAGGGTCTCCGTCAGCCCCAGCATTTT. Its protein product is CASSEEGLRQPQHF.

The gene calls are TRBV18 and TRBJ1-2; TRBD1 is a possible D gene (5 bases). Germline CDR1 and CDR2: KGHSH and LQKENI. V was shortened by 3 bases and J by 8 bases, with 13 bases between the two germline ends. The CDR3 runs to 13 residues. The CDR3 coding sequence is TGTGCCAGCTCACCGGGGGTAGGGGACGGCTACACCTTC. It specifies CASSPGVGDGYTF.

The chain combines TRBV11-2 with TRBJ2-7; TRBD1 agrees at 8 bases. This CDR3 contains 14 residues. Germline values: CDR1 SGHAT, CDR2 FQNNGV. V dropped 3 bases and J dropped 7; count of bases not matched to a gene: 8. The CDR3 DNA reads TGTGCCAGCAGCTTGGGCAGCCGGGACAGGGAGCAGTACTTC. It is translated as CASSLGSRDREQYF.

The chain couples TRBV5-1 to TRBJ2-3; the match to TRBD2 covers 10 bases. Germline values: CDR1 SGHRS, CDR2 YFSETQ. The V segment lost 4 bases and the J segment 2 bases; nucleotides outside the gene matches: 4. This CDR3 has 15 residues. This chain's CDR3 is CASSLSGGNTDTQYF. As DNA, the CDR3 is TGCGCCAGCAGCCTTAGCGGGGGGAACACAGATACGCAGTATTTT.

The chain has TRBV5-4 and TRBJ1-2, with D uncertain. V dropped 3 bases and J dropped 3 bases, with 12 bases sitting between them. The germline V gene encodes CDR1 SGHNT and CDR2 YYREEE (reference sequence). This CDR3 contains 14 residues. The CDR3 DNA reads as TGTGCCAGCAGCTGGACCTCACTTGACTATGGCTACACCTTC. This gives the protein CASSWTSLDYGYTF.

V usage is TRBV7-9 and J usage is TRBJ2-3; TRBD2 matches 11 bases. CDR3 size: 15 residues. V lost 4 bases, J lost 3 bases, and 3 bases stayed unmatched. Germline V gives CDR1 SEHNR, CDR2 FQNEAQ (reference sequence). The CDR3, as DNA: TGTGCCAGCAGCTCCCTAGCGGGGGGTACAGATACGCAGTATTTT. It encodes CASSSLAGGTDTQYF.

The genes are TRBV11-2 and TRBJ2-6; D may be TRBD1 (6 bases). Germline CDR1 SGHAT, CDR2 FQNNGV. This CDR3 region has 15 residues. Trimming shortened V by 5 bases and J by 0 bases, and 8 bases separated the two germline ends. In nucleotides, the CDR3 is TGTGCCAGCAGCCCAGGGGACTCTGGGGCCAACGTCCTGACTTTC. Translated: CASSPGDSGANVLTF. Complete variable domain (other parts from reference TRBV11-2 and TRBJ2-6): EAGVAQSPRYKIIEKRQSVAFWCNPISGHATLYWYQQILGQGPKLLIQFQNNGVVDDSQLPKDRFSAERLKGVDSTLKIQPAKLEDSAVYLCASSPGDSGANVLTFGAGSRLTVL.

The chain recombines TRBV7-2 with TRBJ2-7; D may be TRBD1 (6 bases). Looked up from germline, CDR1 is SGHTA and CDR2 is FQGNSA. Deletions cut 5 bases from V and 0 bases from J, with 14 bases between. The CDR3 is made up of 15 amino acids. The CDR3 is CASSRTVSLSYEQYF. The CDR3 DNA reads TGTGCCAGCAGCAGGACAGTAAGTCTCTCCTACGAGCAGTACTTC.

CDR3 in DNA: TGTGCCAGCAGCTCCAGACTAGATCCAGCGGGGGGGCGATCAGATACGCAGTATTTT. Its translation is CASSSRLDPAGGRSDTQYF. The chain has TRBV7-9 and TRBJ2-3, with 10 bases lining up with TRBD2. Germline loops: CDR1 SEHNR, CDR2 FQNEAQ (reference sequence). With V trimmed by 4 bases and J by 4 bases, 17 bases remained unmatched. The CDR3 loop spans 19 amino acids.

This rearrangement joins TRBV4-3 to TRBJ2-4; 9 bases fit TRBD1. The CDR3 length is 19 residues. Trimming at V came to 1 base and at J to 0 bases, leaving 10 bases not matched to a gene. Germline CDR1 and CDR2: LGHNA and YSLEER. This CDR3 is CASSQVFEGQGRAKNIQYF. Here the CDR3 DNA reads TGCGCCAGCAGCCAAGTCTTTGAGGGACAGGGTAGAGCCAAAAACATTCAGTACTTC.

The chain joins TRBV7-6 to TRBJ2-1, with D uncertain. The CDR3 contains 14 residues. Germline lookup yields CDR1 SGHVS and CDR2 FNYEAQ. With 5 bases removed from V and 4 bases from J, the gap between germline ends came to 12 bases. The CDR3 here is CASSALGQYNEQFF. CDR3 in DNA: TGTGCCAGCAGCGCCCTCGGGCAGTACAATGAGCAGTTCTTC.

The chain has TRBV9 and TRBJ1-4; possible D gene TRBD1, 6 bases. The CDR3 consists of 15 residues. Germline-derived CDR1 and CDR2 are SGDLS and YYNGEE. V lost 4 bases, J lost 8 bases, and 18 bases lay in between. This CDR3 is CASSRGGSGGEKLFF. The CDR3 DNA reads as TGTGCCAGCAGCCGAGGGGGGTCCGGGGGGGAAAAACTGTTTTTT.

The J gene is TRBJ1-5, the V gene TRBV5-1; D perhaps matches TRBD1 (5 bases). With 3 bases removed from V and 6 bases from J, the gap between germline ends came to 10 bases. Germline CDR1 SGHRS, CDR2 YFSETQ. The CDR3 extends over 13 amino acids. In DNA form, the CDR3 reads TGCGCCAGCAGCTGGGGGGTCGGTCAGCCCCAGCATTTT. Translated: CASSWGVGQPQHF.

The chain combines TRBV5-1 with TRBJ2-7, with TRBD1 matching over 10 bases. The V gene end was trimmed by 4 bases and the J gene end by 4 bases; junction bases not matched to a gene: 8. The CDR3 runs 15 residues. Germline CDR1 is SGHRS and CDR2 is YFSETQ. In DNA form, the CDR3 reads TGCGCCAGCAGCCTGGGACAGGGGAATCGGTACGAGCAGTACTTC. Amino acids: CASSLGQGNRYEQYF.